A selection of T cell receptor beta chains follows, all from one sample in a study of blood T cell repertoires in COVID-19. Profiled with immunoSEQ multiplex PCR; TCRdb holds only in-frame clones, not every one. The data show 200,000 to 300,000 clones, with 80% to 90% seen just once and just under 9% held by the top ten. The specimen sequenced was PBMCs or T cells enriched from blood (not recorded which). The receptor source for this set is a man in his forties who had recovered from COVID-19. The CDR3 runs from the conserved cysteine through the conserved F or W. The order of the fields is D gene, V gene, clone size, J gene, CDR3 DNA, CDR3 protein. D genes are given only for firm matches. Only part of the rows carry a size: once, few, many, or a class if the clone is expanded.

D: .
V: TRBV10-2
size: .
J: TRBJ1-5
DNA: TGCGCCAGCAGCTCTCTAGGGGGTCAGCCCCAGCATTTT
CDR3: CASSSLGGQPQHF

D: .
V: TRBV1
size: .
J: TRBJ2-1
DNA: TGCACCAGCAGCCACACCACCTTTAGCGGGAGTAAATACAATGAGCAGTTCTTC
CDR3: CTSSHTTFSGSKYNEQFF

D: .
V: TRBV9
size: .
J: TRBJ2-1
DNA: TGTGCCAGCAGCGTAGCTACCGGTCAAGCCTACAATGAGCAGTTCTTC
CDR3: CASSVATGQAYNEQFF

D: TRBD1
V: TRBV7-7
size: .
J: TRBJ2-3
DNA: TGTGCCAGCAGCCCGAGGACAGGCCGAACCGCCACAGATACGCAGTATTTT
CDR3: CASSPRTGRTATDTQYF

D: TRBD2
V: TRBV6-5
size: .
J: TRBJ2-5
DNA: TGTGCCAGCAGTACGGGGGGAAACCAAGAGACCCAGTACTTC
CDR3: CASSTGGNQETQYF

D: .
V: TRBV5-1
size: once
J: TRBJ1-1
DNA: TGCGCCAGCAGCTCGCGAACGGCTGGAGACGCTGAAGCTTTCTTT
CDR3: CASSSRTAGDAEAFF

D: TRBD2
V: TRBV7-2
size: .
J: TRBJ2-3
DNA: TGTGCCAGCAGCTTAGAGGCTAGCGGGATAGGGGATACGCAGTATTTT
CDR3: CASSLEASGIGDTQYF

D: TRBD1
V: TRBV6-5
size: .
J: TRBJ1-6
DNA: TGTGCCAGCATTCTACAGGGGAAGGGGAATTCACCCCTCCACTTT
CDR3: CASILQGKGNSPLHF

D: TRBD1
V: TRBV3-1/TRBV3-2
size: few
J: TRBJ1-1
DNA: TGTGCCAGCAGCCAATGGGACAGGAACACTGAAGCTTTCTTT
CDR3: CASSQWDRNTEAFF

D: .
V: TRBV4-3
size: .
J: TRBJ2-3
DNA: TGCGCCAGCAGCCAAGCTATCATCGGAGATACGCAGTATTTT
CDR3: CASSQAIIGDTQYF

D: .
V: TRBV4-2
size: .
J: TRBJ2-7
DNA: TGTGCCAGCAGCCAAGATCCCCAGGGCAATTTCTTCTACGAGCAGTACTTC
CDR3: CASSQDPQGNFFYEQYF

D: .
V: TRBV11-2
size: .
J: TRBJ2-5
DNA: TGTGCCAGCAGCCATCAAGGGGTCGAGGAGACCCAGTACTTC
CDR3: CASSHQGVEETQYF

D: TRBD1
V: TRBV5-1
size: .
J: TRBJ1-4
DNA: TGCGCCAGCAGCCGCGATACCGGGACAGAGGGTGAAAAACTGTTTTTT
CDR3: CASSRDTGTEGEKLFF

D: TRBD2
V: TRBV7-3
size: .
J: TRBJ2-7
DNA: TGTGCCAGCAGCAAGGGAGGTGGGACTAGCTCCTACGAGCAGTACTTC
CDR3: CASSKGGGTSSYEQYF

D: TRBD2
V: TRBV6-5
size: .
J: TRBJ2-3
DNA: TGTGCCAGCAGTCCGGGACTAGCAACAGATACGCAGTATTTT
CDR3: CASSPGLATDTQYF

D: TRBD1
V: TRBV16
size: .
J: TRBJ1-6
DNA: TGTGCCAGCAGCCCTAGGACATGGACAGGGAAAAATTCACCCCTCCACTTT
CDR3: CASSPRTWTGKNSPLHF

D: .
V: TRBV7-3
size: .
J: TRBJ1-1
DNA: TGTGCCAGCAGCTCCACACCCGAAAACACTGAAGCTTTCTTT
CDR3: CASSSTPENTEAFF

D: TRBD1
V: TRBV14
size: .
J: TRBJ1-4
DNA: TGTGCCAGCAGCCGTTTTGGTACAGGGGGAGGCGAAAAACTGTTTTTT
CDR3: CASSRFGTGGGEKLFF